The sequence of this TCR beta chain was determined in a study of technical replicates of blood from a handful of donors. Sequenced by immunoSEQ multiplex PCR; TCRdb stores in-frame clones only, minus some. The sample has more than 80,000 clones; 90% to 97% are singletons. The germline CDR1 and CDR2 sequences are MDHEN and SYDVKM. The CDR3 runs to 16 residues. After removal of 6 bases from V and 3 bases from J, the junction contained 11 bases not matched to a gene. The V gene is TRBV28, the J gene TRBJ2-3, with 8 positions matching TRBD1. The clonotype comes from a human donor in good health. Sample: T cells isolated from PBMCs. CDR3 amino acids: CASSLFTGGDTDTQYF. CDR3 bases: TGTGCCAGCAGCCTGTTCACAGGGGGTGATACAGATACGCAGTATTTT.